Below are 7 T cell receptor beta chains sequenced from a single sample in a study of radiation and T cells in renal cell carcinoma. Data came from immunoSEQ multiplex PCR; TCRdb stores just in-frame clones and leaves some out. Here the sample spans roughly 92,000 clones, 84% being singletons. As to time point: blood 4 weeks post-SBRT, at nephrectomy. The treatment: 15 Gy SBRT to primary tumor, nephrectomy 4 weeks later. The sample was blood, taken from a patient whose treatment included radiotherapy and nephrectomy. All receptors come from a man aged 55 to 70 with renal cell carcinoma.

This clone occurred many times. This sequence joins TRBV6-6 and TRBJ1-1; perhaps TRBD1 as D (6 bases). With 7 bases removed from V and 5 bases from J, the gap between germline ends came to 11 bases. From germline, CDR1 is MNHNY and CDR2 SVGAGI (reference sequence). CDR3 length: 12 residues. The CDR3 loop is CASKGEGTEAFF. The CDR3 bases are TGTGCCAGCAAGGGGGAGGGGACTGAAGCTTTCTTT.

This chain connects TRBV27 to TRBJ2-3; TRBD2 aligns across 10 bases. The CDR3 totals 15 residues. Germline values: CDR1 MNHEY, CDR2 SMNVEV (reference sequence). Germline trimming cut 6 bases from V and 4 bases from J; bases unmatched to any gene: 7. CDR3 DNA sequence: TGTGCCAGCAGCCTAGCGGGAGCGAAGGCAGATACGCAGTATTTT. Encoded protein: CASSLAGAKADTQYF.

This sequence joins TRBV5-4 and TRBJ2-1, with 11 positions matching TRBD2. The CDR3 spans 16 residues. The V and J ends lost 4 bases and 4 bases, in that order; junction bases with no gene match: 7. Germline-derived CDR1 and CDR2 are SGHNT and YYREEE (reference sequence). The DNA for the CDR3 is TGTGCCAGCAGCCCCCCCGGGACTAGCGGTTACAATGAGCAGTTCTTC. Its protein product is CASSPPGTSGYNEQFF.

The chain joins TRBV5-6 to TRBJ2-2, with a tentative D call TRBD2 (7 bases). The germline V and J ends were trimmed by 4 bases and 4 bases, with 23 bases remaining between them. The V gene's germline CDR1 is SGHDT and CDR2 YYEEEE. This CDR3 region has 18 residues. The CDR3, as DNA: TGTGCCAGCAGCGTATCTTCGGTGGGGGGGGCGAGCACCGGGGAGCTGTTTTTT. Translating gives CASSVSSVGGASTGELFF.

The chain uses TRBV28 and TRBJ1-5, with D maybe TRBD1 (5 bases). V dropped 11 bases and J dropped 5 bases, with 19 bases sitting between them. The germline gives CDR1 MDHEN, CDR2 SYDVKM. The CDR3 loop spans 14 amino acids. This CDR3 is CAGTSAGRYQPQHF. CDR3 coding DNA: TGTGCCGGGACCTCCGCCGGGAGATATCAGCCCCAGCATTTT. Based on the CDR3 plus reference TRBV28 and TRBJ1-5, the full variable domain is DVKVTQSSRYLVKRTGEKVFLECVQDMDHENMFWYRQDPGLGLRLIYFSYDVKMKEKGDIPEGYSVSREKKERFSLILESASTNQTSMYLCAGTSAGRYQPQHFGDGTRLSIL.

The chain uses TRBV27 and TRBJ2-3, with D uncertain. Germline V gene data show CDR1 as MNHEY and CDR2 as SMNVEV (reference sequence). The CDR3 length is 16 residues. V shed 7 bases and J shed 0 bases, with 17 bases lying between them. This CDR3 reads CASTPLSPRSTDTQYF. DNA of the CDR3: TGTGCCAGCACTCCCCTTAGTCCCCGGAGCACAGATACGCAGTATTTT.

This sequence joins TRBV6-5 and TRBJ2-5, with D tentatively TRBD1 (6 bases). The V gene's germline CDR1 is MNHEY and CDR2 SVGAGI. The CDR3 spans 15 residues. Trimming took off 2 bases at V and 4 bases at J, with 14 bases between the two ends. In DNA form, the CDR3 reads TGTGCCAGCAGTTACCCACAACAGGGCCGAGAGACCCAGTACTTC. It codes for CASSYPQQGRETQYF.